The present T cell receptor (beta chain) was sequenced within a study of T-cell reconstitution after alpha-beta-depleted transplantation in children. The V gene lost 1 base and the J gene lost 7 bases, with 17 bases spanning the gap. The CDR3 spans 15 residues. CDR1 is SGHTS and CDR2 is YDEGEE in the germline V gene. There are a few counts of this clonotype. The antigen is not known. TCRbeta library preparation incorporated unique molecular identifiers. Using its own MiXCR run on the PCR reads, TCRdb lists one record per CDR3 protein. The sample holds around 490,000 distinct CDR3 sequences, roughly 10% seen once. Study-wide points: About two months after transplant, alpha-beta T cells reportedly came from several hundred expanded graft clones. Some patients' high day-60 TCRbeta diversity was attributed to recipient cells surviving conditioning.

Sequencing was performed on PBMCs, mostly from graft donor cells, taken 180 days after TCRalphabeta/CD19-depleted stem cell transplant. The sequence derives from a female patient between 2 and 15 years old who had a stem cell transplant for aplastic anemia, so the T cells may come from the graft donor. V is TRBV5-8 and J is TRBJ1-1; D gene ambiguous. The CDR3 nucleotides read TGTGCCAGCAGCTTGCTCCCGAGAAGGGAAAGTGAAGCTTTCTTT. It codes for CASSLLPRRESEAFF.